A single T cell receptor beta chain is shown here with its context. This sample is part of a study of cytomegalovirus exposure and HLA in healthy donors. Each donor was healthy, and each was a bone marrow donor. Vbeta (60) and Jbeta (13) primers were used in the PCR. Profiling relied on immunoSEQ multiplex PCR, and the TCRdb table lists in-frame clones only, not all of them. The sample features about 77,000 clones, with roughly 13% in its top ten. This TCR came from a man in his forties or fifties in good health and CMV-seropositive. Sequenced input: PBMCs.

CDR3 nucleotide sequence: TGCGCCAGCAGGGAGGGGGCGGAGGAAGAGACCCAGTACTTC. This encodes CASREGAEEETQYF. This chain uses TRBV5-1 with TRBJ2-5; weak D call: TRBD1 (7 bases). Germline V gives CDR1 SGHRS, CDR2 YFSETQ. The CDR3 is 14 amino acids. The V end was cut by 5 bases, the J end by 3 bases, with 14 bases between.